A single sample gave rise to the 30 T cell receptor beta chains below, sequenced in a study of T cells in Graves' hyperthyroidism and ophthalmopathy. Using RNA transcripts as the source, TCR beta CDR3 regions were amplified. Using the HTBI primer set, a first-round RT-PCR was run on the TCR CDR3. TCRdb itself ran the multiplex PCR reads through MiXCR, one entry per CDR3 protein. The sample shows 240,000 or so distinct CDR3 sequences, roughly 15% of them seen only once. The sequenced sample was blood. These receptors were collected from a woman aged 18-30 years with Graves' ophthalmopathy.

This clonotype was seen many times. The V gene is TRBV6-2 or TRBV6-3, the J gene TRBJ1-5; no definite D call. This CDR3 contains 14 residues. The germline gives CDR1 MNHEY, CDR2 SVGEGT. V was pared by 4 bases and J by 6 bases, with 13 bases between. Here the CDR3 reads CASSFVRSGQPQHF. In nucleotides, the CDR3 is TGTGCCAGCAGTTTTGTGCGGTCGGGTCAGCCCCAGCATTTT.

This clonotype was seen repeatedly, ten times or more. The rearrangement links TRBV6-2 or TRBV6-3 to TRBJ1-2; D unresolved. Trimming pared 7 bases from V and 7 bases from J, leaving 13 bases between. CDR1 is MNHEY, CDR2 SVGEGT, per germline. CDR3 length: 12 amino acids. CDR3 in amino acids: CASNQDAGGYTF. The CDR3 coding sequence is TGTGCCAGCAATCAAGACGCGGGTGGCTACACCTTC.

This clonotype was recorded many times. The V gene is TRBV12-3 or TRBV12-4, the J gene TRBJ2-4; D is unclear. The length of the CDR3 is 13 residues. V lost 3 bases to trimming and J lost 7 bases, with 10 bases between them. CDR3 coding DNA: TGTGCCAGCAGTTTTGGGCTCGAGAACATTCAGTACTTC. This gives the protein CASSFGLENIQYF.

The sample holds many counts of this clonotype. The chain links TRBV12-3 or TRBV12-4 to TRBJ2-7; D may be TRBD1 (6 bases). Trimming left V 8 bases short and J 4 bases short, with 12 bases between. This CDR3 is 12 amino acids long. The CDR3 coding sequence is TGTGCCAGCGGATCGACAGGATACGAGCAGTACTTC. Encoded protein: CASGSTGYEQYF.

This clonotype came up many times. V and J are TRBV20-1 and TRBJ2-7, with 10 bases that match TRBD1. Germline trimming cut 5 bases from V and 4 bases from J; bases unmatched to any gene: 11. Germline V CDR1 and CDR2: DFQATT, SNEGSKA (reference sequence). This CDR3 comprises 15 residues. The DNA for the CDR3 is TGCAGTGCTTTTAGCCCCGACAGGGGGCAGTACGAGCAGTACTTC. This sequence encodes CSAFSPDRGQYEQYF.

This clonotype was detected ten times or more. The chain has TRBV7-8 and TRBJ2-1, with 10 bases matching TRBD1. Germline CDR1 reads SGHVS; CDR2 reads FQNEAQ. The V and J ends lost 4 bases and 2 bases, in that order; junction bases with no gene match: 11. The CDR3 is made up of 18 amino acids. DNA of the CDR3: TGTGCCAGCAGCTCCAATACAGACAGGGGGCGCCCCTACAATGAGCAGTTCTTC. Amino acids: CASSSNTDRGRPYNEQFF.

This clonotype has at least ten counts. The rearrangement links TRBV5-8 to TRBJ1-2; D is unresolved. CDR3 length equals 14 residues. With 2 bases removed from V and 0 bases from J, the gap between germline ends came to 8 bases. Germline loops: CDR1 SGHTS, CDR2 YDEGEE. CDR3 in amino acids: CASSLVSPNYGYTF. CDR3 in DNA: TGTGCCAGCAGCTTAGTCAGCCCTAACTATGGCTACACCTTC.

This clonotype came up many times. This sequence joins TRBV29-1 and TRBJ2-5, with a possible D match to TRBD1 (6 bases). The CDR3 has 14 residues. Germline CDR1 is SQVTM and CDR2 is ANQGSEA. Trimming pared 1 base from V and 4 bases from J, leaving 13 bases between. CDR3 DNA: TGCAGCGTTGAAGCGTACAGGGAAACAGAGACCCAGTACTTC. Translating gives CSVEAYRETETQYF.

This clonotype has ten or more counts. V is TRBV7-9 and J is TRBJ2-7, with a weak D call TRBD2 (5 bases). The V end was cut by 4 bases, the J end by 1 base, with 14 bases between. This CDR3 is built from 15 residues. Germline loops: CDR1 SEHNR, CDR2 FQNEAQ (reference sequence). The CDR3 nucleotides read TGTGCCAGCAGCTCCGAAGAGGAGGAGTCCTACGAGCAGTACTTC. It codes for CASSSEEEESYEQYF. The full variable domain, rest sourced from reference TRBV7-9 and TRBJ2-7, is DTGVSQNPRHKITKRGQNVTFRCDPISEHNRLYWYRQTLGQGPEFLTYFQNEAQLEKSRLLSDRFSAERPKGSFSTLEIQRTEQGDSAMYLCASSSEEEESYEQYFGPGTRLTVT.

In this sample, this clonotype turned up many times. This chain joins TRBV6-1 and TRBJ2-3; tentative D call: TRBD2 (5 bases). CDR3 size: 17 residues. The germline V gene encodes CDR1 MNHNS and CDR2 SASEGT. V lost 2 bases and J 0 bases, leaving 15 bases between the germline ends. CDR3: CASSENWESGSTDTQYF. The CDR3 region has the DNA TGTGCCAGCAGTGAAAATTGGGAAAGCGGTAGCACAGATACGCAGTATTTT.

This clonotype was seen many times. The rearrangement links TRBV5-1 to TRBJ2-6; D call uncertain. V was cut by 3 bases and J by 9 bases, with 16 bases left in between. The CDR3 length is 15 residues. Looked up from germline, CDR1 is SGHRS and CDR2 is YFSETQ. DNA for the CDR3: TGCGCCAGCAGCTCGGGCTTAGAGGCAGTCAACGTCCTGACTTTC. Translating it yields CASSSGLEAVNVLTF.

The table lists this clonotype with many counts. The chain couples TRBV2 to TRBJ1-2, with D possibly matching TRBD1 (5 bases). In germline, CDR1 is SNHLY, CDR2 FYNNEI. This CDR3 region has 14 residues. Trimming pared 8 bases from V and 5 bases from J, leaving 18 bases between. For the CDR3, the DNA is TGTGCCAGCCAAGGGCCGGGGGAGATGTATGGCTACACCTTC. This encodes CASQGPGEMYGYTF.

J is TRBJ2-1 and V is TRBV20-1; 10 bases align to TRBD1. Germline assignment: CDR1 DFQATT and CDR2 SNEGSKA (reference sequence). The CDR3 is made up of 13 amino acids. The CDR3 DNA is TGCAGGCCGGGACAGGGGTTGCACAATGAGCAGTTCTTC. It yields the protein CRPGQGLHNEQFF.

This clonotype was recorded many times. This chain links TRBV27 with TRBJ2-2; 7 positions match TRBD2. CDR1 and CDR2 from the germline V gene are MNHEY and SMNVEV (reference sequence). J lost 5 bases, V lost 3 bases, and 9 bases had no gene match. The CDR3 spans 16 residues. Here the CDR3 DNA reads TGTGCCAGCAGTTTCCTAAGACTAGCTGGTACCGGGGAGCTGTTTTTT. Protein sequence: CASSFLRLAGTGELFF.

The chain employs TRBV28 and TRBJ2-3; 10 bases match TRBD2. Germline-derived CDR1 and CDR2 are MDHEN and SYDVKM. The CDR3 covers 16 residues. J lost 3 bases, V lost 5 bases, and 8 bases had no gene match. CDR3 in DNA: TGTGCCAGCAGTCGGTTGCTAGCGGGAGTGACAGATACGCAGTATTTT. Amino acid sequence: CASSRLLAGVTDTQYF. The variable domain in full, with the rest retrieved from reference TRBV28 and TRBJ2-3, is DVKVTQSSRYLVKRTGEKVFLECVQDMDHENMFWYRQDPGLGLRLIYFSYDVKMKEKGDIPEGYSVSREKKERFSLILESASTNQTSMYLCASSRLLAGVTDTQYFGPGTRLTVL.

This clonotype was observed many times. The CDR3 loop reads CASSQRITEAFF. CDR3 sequence (DNA): TGTGCCAGCAGCCAGAGGATAACGGAAGCTTTCTTT. The chain joins TRBV3-1 to TRBJ1-1; no firm D call. Trimming removed 3 bases at V and 8 bases at J, with 10 bases between. The CDR3 runs to 12 residues. CDR1 LGHDT and CDR2 YNNKEL come from the germline V gene (reference sequence).

This clonotype was seen ten or more times. The gene calls are TRBV9 and TRBJ2-3, with D tentatively TRBD2 (6 bases). Between the trimmed V and J ends, which lost 5 bases and 7 bases, there was a span of 20 bases. The CDR3 is 15 amino acids. Germline CDR1 SGDLS, CDR2 YYNGEE. CDR3 nucleotide sequence: TGTGCCAGCAGTGGAGAAGCAGCGGGCGCATATACGCAGTATTTT. Translated: CASSGEAAGAYTQYF.

This clonotype was picked up many times. CDR3 coding DNA: TGTGCCAGCAGTTTATGGCCCGGGGGGGGGAATGAAAAACTGTTTTTT. Its protein product is CASSLWPGGGNEKLFF. V and J are TRBV28 and TRBJ1-4; D might be TRBD1 (5 bases). The CDR3 consists of 16 residues. Trimming took 0 bases from V and 5 from J, leaving 13 bases between them. CDR1 is MDHEN, CDR2 SYDVKM, per germline. The variable domain in full, completed from reference TRBV28 and TRBJ1-4, reads DVKVTQSSRYLVKRTGEKVFLECVQDMDHENMFWYRQDPGLGLRLIYFSYDVKMKEKGDIPEGYSVSREKKERFSLILESASTNQTSMYLCASSLWPGGGNEKLFFGSGTQLSVL.

This clonotype has a count of ten or more. The genes are TRBV28 and TRBJ2-1; D gene unclear. Germline CDR1 MDHEN, CDR2 SYDVKM. CDR3 size: 13 residues. V gave up 6 bases and J gave up 4 bases, with 10 bases separating them. The CDR3 loop reads CASRPSDYNEQFF. The CDR3, as DNA: TGTGCCAGCAGACCCAGTGATTACAATGAGCAGTTCTTC.

This clonotype has a count of ten or more. This chain joins TRBV19 and TRBJ1-2; D remains ambiguous. The CDR3 length is 13 residues. V was pared by 1 base and J by 4 bases, with 7 bases between. Germline assignment: CDR1 LNHDA and CDR2 SQIVND (reference sequence). This chain's CDR3 is CASSIGESYGYTF. For the CDR3, the DNA is TGTGCCAGTAGTATAGGCGAATCCTATGGCTACACCTTC.

This clonotype occurred many times. The chain uses TRBV28 and TRBJ1-1, with a tentative D call TRBD1 (6 bases). Trimming removed 2 bases at V and 4 bases at J, with 17 bases between. CDR3 length: 16 residues. Germline V CDR1 and CDR2: MDHEN, SYDVKM. The CDR3 protein is CASSLGLTGLGTEAFF. CDR3 bases: TGTGCCAGCAGTTTAGGGCTCACAGGGTTGGGCACTGAAGCTTTCTTT.

This chain uses TRBV4-2 with TRBJ2-7; D is unresolved. Germline assignment: CDR1 LGHNA and CDR2 YNFKEQ. The CDR3 extends over 14 amino acids. Trimming removed 2 bases at V and 5 bases at J, with 13 bases between. The CDR3 here is CASSQRSSLDEQYF. Here the CDR3 DNA reads TGTGCCAGCAGCCAAAGGTCTAGTTTAGACGAGCAGTACTTC.

This clonotype was detected a few times. The gene calls are TRBV7-3 and TRBJ2-2; perhaps D is TRBD1 or TRBD2 (5 bases each). The CDR3 sequence is 16 residues long. V gave up 5 bases and J gave up 2 bases, with 15 bases separating them. The V gene's germline CDR1 is SGHTA and CDR2 FQGTGA. The DNA for the CDR3 is TGTGCCAGCAGCCCCCCGGGTGGGGGTAACACCGGGGAGCTGTTTTTT. Residues: CASSPPGGGNTGELFF. The full variable domain, with the rest looked up from reference TRBV7-3 and TRBJ2-2, is GAGVSQTPSNKVTEKGKYVELRCDPISGHTALYWYRQSLGQGPEFLIYFQGTGAADDSGLPNDRFFAVRPEGSVSTLKIQRTERGDSAVYLCASSPPGGGNTGELFFGEGSRLTVL.

This clonotype occurred many times. V usage is TRBV28 and J usage is TRBJ1-5, with no clear D. The germline V gene has CDR1 MDHEN and CDR2 SYDVKM. The V gene lost 8 bases and the J gene lost 3 bases, with 11 bases spanning the gap. The CDR3 spans 13 residues. DNA for the CDR3: TGTGCCAGCGTGGCGCAGATCAATCAGCCCCAGCATTTT. Translation gives CASVAQINQPQHF.

This clonotype was counted many times. J is TRBJ2-5 and V is TRBV2, with D maybe TRBD2 (6 bases). Germline CDR1 and CDR2: SNHLY and FYNNEI. Trimming left V 2 bases short and J 5 bases short, with 18 bases between. There are 16 residues in the CDR3. This chain's CDR3 is CASSETGSNHGETQYF. Written as DNA, the CDR3 is TGTGCCAGCAGTGAAACCGGGAGCAATCATGGGGAGACCCAGTACTTC.

This clonotype has at least ten counts. This chain connects TRBV28 to TRBJ1-5; TRBD1 aligns across 7 bases. This CDR3 region has 17 residues. The J segment lost 0 bases and the V segment lost 10 bases, leaving 15 bases of the junction unmatched. Germline CDR1 MDHEN, CDR2 SYDVKM. The CDR3 DNA sequence: TGTGCCACTATGGGACAGAATTCCGTTTATAGCAATCAGCCCCAGCATTTT. Protein: CATMGQNSVYSNQPQHF.

The table lists this clonotype with many counts. The chain joins TRBV2 to TRBJ1-3, with TRBD1 matching 7 bases. The V gene end was trimmed by 1 base and the J gene end by 0 bases; junction bases not matched to a gene: 0. The CDR3 covers 15 residues. Germline loops: CDR1 SNHLY, CDR2 FYNNEI. The CDR3 region is CASSEDRGSGNTIYF. Here the CDR3 DNA reads TGTGCCAGCAGTGAAGACAGGGGCTCTGGAAACACCATATATTTT.

This clonotype was seen more than once but under ten times. Since a much larger clone is just one base distant, this may be a read error. This chain connects TRBV7-2 to TRBJ1-1; D not resolved. V lost 4 bases, J lost 1 base, and 13 bases lay in between. Germline lookup yields CDR1 SGHTA and CDR2 FQGNSA. This CDR3 is built from 15 residues. This CDR3 is CASSSLFGQNTEAFF. The CDR3 DNA follows: TGTGCCAGCAGCTCCCTGTTTGGGCAGAACACTGAAGCTTTCTTT.

This clonotype has a count of ten or more. This rearrangement joins TRBV20-1 to TRBJ2-5; D unclear. This CDR3 has 14 residues. From germline, CDR1 is DFQATT and CDR2 SNEGSKA (reference sequence). V was trimmed by 0 bases and J by 6 bases, leaving 14 bases between them. CDR3 amino acids: CSAREAGLGKTQYF. The CDR3 region has the DNA TGCAGTGCTAGAGAGGCAGGCCTTGGAAAGACCCAGTACTTC.

At least ten counts were recorded for this clonotype. CDR3 DNA sequence: TGTGCCAGCAGTTACTCATGGGACAGGGGGACCGGGGAGCTGTTTTTT. Amino acid sequence: CASSYSWDRGTGELFF. The chain uses TRBV6-6 and TRBJ2-2; 11 nucleotides agree with TRBD1. V lost 0 bases and J lost 5; bases outside the gene matches: 2. CDR3 length: 16 amino acids. The germline CDR1 and CDR2 sequences are MNHNY and SVGAGI (reference sequence).